This TCR beta chain was sequenced for a study of lymphopenia after photon versus proton radiotherapy. A note on this clone: As yet, its antigen is unknown.

Trimming pared 3 bases from V and 9 bases from J, leaving 14 bases between. Germline loops: CDR1 ENHRY, CDR2 SYGVKD. The CDR3 has 13 residues. Only in-frame clones appear in the TCRdb table, and some are missing; sequencing was by immunoSEQ multiplex PCR. The data hold more than 60,000 clones, with 70% to 90% observed a single time. General study results and limits: Post-nadir TCR diversity decline inversely tracked overall survival among those who died. Oligoclonal CD8+ Temra expansion after nadir drove photon patients' diversity drop. Photon-treated patients lost naive T cells and TCR diversity; proton-treated stayed stable.

The chain recombines TRBV10-3 with TRBJ1-1, with no clear D. This receptor was identified in a man between 40 and 49 years old with gastric cancer. The material sequenced was peripheral blood, taken from a patient treated with photon-based radiotherapy. The CDR3 DNA follows: TGTGCCATCAGTGAACCCGAGGAGGGTCAAGCTTTCTTT. It is translated as CAISEPEEGQAFF.